This T cell receptor beta chain was sequenced for a study of cytomegalovirus exposure and HLA in healthy donors. About this clone: Its antigen is undetermined.

The repertoire was sequenced with immunoSEQ multiplex PCR; TCRdb's copy has only in-frame clones and lacks some. Of 200,000 to 250,000 clones listed, over 70% are singletons. CDR3 length: 14 residues. CDR1 is GTSNPN and CDR2 is SVGIG in the germline V gene (reference sequence). The V end lost 1 base, the J end lost 5 bases, and 12 bases lay between the germline ends. Study results and caveats: Three CMV-associated chains were confirmed in vitro to be specific for CMV antigens.

Sequenced material: PBMCs. The receptor comes from a woman aged 25-40 years in good health and CMV-seropositive. The chain recombines TRBV30 with TRBJ2-1; D might be TRBD1 (6 bases). This CDR3 is CAWSAPTGNNEQFF. CDR3 in DNA: TGTGCCTGGAGTGCACCTACAGGGAACAATGAGCAGTTCTTC.